These 29 T cell receptor beta chains came from one sample sequenced in a study of T cells in Graves' hyperthyroidism and ophthalmopathy (dated by TCRdb to the late 2010s). Library preparation was by multiplex PCR. These reads were obtained on an Illumina HiSeq 2000. The TCR beta CDR3 regions were amplified from RNA transcripts. For the first round of RT-PCR on the TCR CDR3, the HTBI primer set was used together with the Qiagen OneStep RT-PCR kit. TCRdb reprocessed the public reads (quality trimming at Q25 with fastp, clone calling with MiXCR) and kept in-frame beta chains. Each record represents a unique CDR3 protein, reported with the most common genes and DNA among its rows. The sample has about 740,000 distinct CDR3 sequences on record, around 15% of them singletons. Of the sample, roughly 10% falls within the top ten clones. Sequencing was performed on blood. Source of these receptors: a woman aged 18-29 years with Graves' hyperthyroidism.

This clonotype was detected many times. This chain links TRBV28 with TRBJ1-5; 11 bases match TRBD1. Trimming took 8 bases from V and 0 from J; bases not matched to a gene: 9. The CDR3 sequence is 17 residues long. Per germline, CDR1 MDHEN and CDR2 SYDVKM. CDR3 protein: CASYGTGGLYSNQPQHF. Here the CDR3 DNA reads TGTGCCAGCTACGGGACAGGGGGGCTGTATAGCAATCAGCCCCAGCATTTT. Full variable domain (remainder filled in from reference TRBV28 and TRBJ1-5): DVKVTQSSRYLVKRTGEKVFLECVQDMDHENMFWYRQDPGLGLRLIYFSYDVKMKEKGDIPEGYSVSREKKERFSLILESASTNQTSMYLCASYGTGGLYSNQPQHFGDGTRLSIL.

The genes are TRBV19 and TRBJ1-6, with D maybe TRBD1 (6 bases). The CDR3 has 16 residues. CDR1 is LNHDA, CDR2 SQIVND, per germline (reference sequence). V dropped 10 bases and J dropped 7 bases, with 23 bases sitting between them. CDR3 protein: CATKRLGAEWNSPLHF. CDR3 nucleotides: TGTGCCACCAAGCGGTTGGGGGCCGAATGGAATTCACCCCTCCACTTT.

In this sample, this clonotype turned up many times. V usage is TRBV3-1 and J usage is TRBJ2-2; TRBD2 is a possible D gene (6 bases). V lost 1 base to trimming and J lost 4 bases, with 7 bases between them. Germline CDR1 is LGHDT and CDR2 is YNNKEL (reference sequence). The CDR3 extends over 14 amino acids. CDR3: CASSQGRATGELFF. CDR3 DNA: TGTGCCAGCAGCCAAGGGAGGGCCACCGGGGAGCTGTTTTTT.

This clonotype was picked up many times. This chain links TRBV20-1 with TRBJ1-2, with TRBD1 matching over 8 bases. The ends lost 1 base at V and 7 bases at J; junction bases unmatched: 11. Germline CDR1 is DFQATT and CDR2 is SNEGSKA (reference sequence). The CDR3 loop spans 15 amino acids. DNA of the CDR3: TGCAGTGCTAGAGCGGGGCAGGGGGCTACCCCTGGCTACACCTTC. Translation: CSARAGQGATPGYTF.

This clonotype was seen many times. The chain joins TRBV30 to TRBJ2-2; D unresolved. The CDR3 has 12 amino acids. Germline CDR1 GTSNPN, CDR2 SVGIG (reference sequence). With 2 bases removed from V and 5 bases from J, the gap between germline ends came to 6 bases. The CDR3 DNA reads TGTGCCTGGAGTTGGCAGACCGGGGAGCTGTTTTTT. As protein: CAWSWQTGELFF. Supplemented by reference TRBV30 and TRBJ2-2, the full variable domain reads SQTIHQWPATLVQPVGSPLSLECTVEGTSNPNLYWYRQAAGRGLQLLFYSVGIGQISSEVPQNLSASRPQDRQFILSSKKLLLSDSGFYLCAWSWQTGELFFGEGSRLTVL.

The V gene is TRBV24-1, the J gene TRBJ2-5, with a possible D match to TRBD1 (5 bases). Germline values: CDR1 KGHDR, CDR2 SFDVKD. There are 14 residues in the CDR3. V lost 9 bases, J lost 5 bases, and 18 bases lay in between. CDR3 nucleotides: TGTGCCACCGCCCTGAAAGGGGCCGGTGAGACCCAGTACTTC. It translates to CATALKGAGETQYF.

This clonotype was seen repeatedly, ten times or more. This chain uses TRBV30 with TRBJ2-3; 10 bases fit TRBD1. V lost 0 bases to trimming and J lost 4 bases; unmatched junction nucleotides: 7. CDR1 and CDR2 (germline): GTSNPN, SVGIG (reference sequence). The CDR3 contains 16 residues. This chain's CDR3 is CAWSVQDRGIPDTQYF. CDR3 nucleotide sequence: TGTGCCTGGAGTGTACAGGACAGGGGGATTCCAGATACGCAGTATTTT.

The chain couples TRBV2 to TRBJ1-5; D is ambiguous. This CDR3 region has 12 residues. Germline lookup yields CDR1 SNHLY and CDR2 FYNNEI. Trimming took 7 bases from V and 3 from J, leaving 7 bases between them. The CDR3 DNA reads as TGTGCCAGCAACATACCCAATCAGCCCCAGCATTTT. It encodes CASNIPNQPQHF.

There are a few counts of this clonotype. The chain has TRBV20-1 and TRBJ2-5; D might be TRBD2 (7 bases). Trimming cost V 6 bases and J 2 bases, with 13 bases left between them. From germline, CDR1 is DFQATT and CDR2 SNEGSKA (reference sequence). The CDR3 length is 13 residues. CDR3 in amino acids: CSASGGRQETQYF. CDR3 DNA: TGCAGTGCGTCGGGGGGCAGGCAAGAGACCCAGTACTTC.

This clonotype was seen ten or more times. This rearrangement joins TRBV20-1 to TRBJ2-3, with D perhaps matching TRBD1 or TRBD2 (6 bases each). Trimming pared 4 bases from V and 4 bases from J, leaving 12 bases between. This CDR3 spans 13 amino acids. Germline CDR1 DFQATT, CDR2 SNEGSKA (reference sequence). CDR3 sequence: CSATPRGPDTQYF. For the CDR3, the DNA is TGCAGTGCTACCCCCCGGGGGCCAGATACGCAGTATTTT.

This clonotype was observed a few times. This sequence joins TRBV2 and TRBJ2-7; D not resolved. V lost 2 bases, J lost 1 base, and 12 bases lay in between. The germline V gene encodes CDR1 SNHLY and CDR2 FYNNEI. This CDR3 region has 15 residues. CDR3 residues: CASSELATPSYEQYF. DNA for the CDR3: TGTGCCAGCAGTGAATTGGCAACCCCGTCCTACGAGCAGTACTTC.

This clonotype was seen ten or more times. The V call is TRBV7-3, the J call TRBJ1-1; a possible D gene is TRBD1 (6 bases). Germline lookup yields CDR1 SGHTA and CDR2 FQGTGA. Trimming removed 5 bases at V and 0 bases at J, with 10 bases between. The CDR3 is 14 residues long. CDR3 in DNA: TGTGCCAGCAGCGCCTGGACAGTGAACACTGAAGCTTTCTTT. This translates into CASSAWTVNTEAFF.

This clonotype came up many times. The V call is TRBV7-4, the J call TRBJ1-1; D gene unclear. The V gene's germline CDR1 is SGHVT and CDR2 SQSDAQ. The CDR3 has 14 amino acids. The ends were cut back, 3 bases at V and 4 bases at J, with 12 bases in the middle. The DNA for the CDR3 is TGTGCCAGCAGCTTCCCAGGTATCAGCACTGAAGCTTTCTTT. Amino acid sequence: CASSFPGISTEAFF. The full variable domain, in which reference TRBV7-4 and TRBJ1-1 provide the parts outside the CDR3, is GAGVSQSPRYKVAKRGRDVALRCDSISGHVTLYWYRQTLGQGSEVLTYSQSDAQRDKSGRPSGRFSAERPERSVSTLKIQRTEQGDSAVYLCASSFPGISTEAFFGQGTRLTVV.

This clonotype was seen at least ten times. CDR3 DNA: TGTGCCAGCAGCCTAGGACTAGCATTCATCTACGAGCAGTACTTC. It codes for CASSLGLAFIYEQYF. The V and J genes are TRBV3-1 and TRBJ2-7; 8 nucleotides match TRBD2. The CDR3 consists of 15 residues. Germline assignment: CDR1 LGHDT and CDR2 YNNKEL (reference sequence). The J segment lost 3 bases and the V segment lost 4 bases, leaving 8 bases of the junction unmatched.

In its sample, this clonotype was seen many times. The V and J genes are TRBV11-2 and TRBJ2-5; D ambiguous. Looked up from germline, CDR1 is SGHAT and CDR2 is FQNNGV. There are 13 residues in the CDR3. Trimming pared 5 bases from V and 3 bases from J, leaving 10 bases between. The CDR3 spells CASSRAPKETQYF. The DNA for the CDR3 is TGTGCCAGCAGCCGGGCGCCTAAAGAGACCCAGTACTTC.

A few counts support this clonotype. This sequence joins TRBV13 and TRBJ1-1; unclear D gene. The V end was cut by 2 bases, the J end by 5 bases, with 9 bases between. CDR3 length: 13 amino acids. In germline, CDR1 is PRHDT, CDR2 FYEKMQ (reference sequence). This CDR3 is CASSLKPSTEAFF. CDR3 nucleotides: TGTGCCAGCAGCTTAAAACCGTCAACTGAAGCTTTCTTT.

This clonotype was recorded a few times. CDR3: CASSLRTDVGAFF. The DNA for the CDR3 is TGTGCCAGCAGCCTAAGGACGGATGTAGGAGCTTTCTTT. The chain recombines TRBV7-8 with TRBJ1-1; D uncertain. From germline, CDR1 is SGHVS and CDR2 FQNEAQ. V lost 5 bases and J lost 10, with 17 bases in between. The CDR3 length is 13 residues.

There are many counts of this clonotype. This rearrangement joins TRBV15 to TRBJ2-5; tentative D call: TRBD1 (6 bases). Per germline, CDR1 LNHNV and CDR2 YYDKDF (reference sequence). V was clipped by 1 base and J by 2 bases, with 11 bases between them. This CDR3 region has 15 residues. CDR3 DNA: TGTGCCACCAGCAGAGGGGGCAGGGGACAAGAGACCCAGTACTTC. Translation: CATSRGGRGQETQYF.

This clonotype was observed many times. This sequence joins TRBV4-1 and TRBJ2-7, with a possible D match to TRBD2 (6 bases). The CDR3 runs 14 residues. The germline gives CDR1 MGHRA, CDR2 YSYEKL. Trimming removed 2 bases at V and 2 bases at J, with 10 bases between. The CDR3 here is CASSQRGLPYEQYF. DNA for the CDR3: TGCGCCAGCAGCCAACGGGGACTTCCCTACGAGCAGTACTTC.

This clonotype was observed a handful of times. This may be a read error: a much more frequent sequence differs by one nucleotide. The rearrangement links TRBV13 to TRBJ1-6; 12 bases are shared with TRBD1. The CDR3 is 17 amino acids. Germline loops: CDR1 PRHDT, CDR2 FYEKMQ (reference sequence). CDR3: CASSARGQGARNSPPHF. The DNA of the CDR3 is TGTGCCAGCAGCGCGCGGGGACAGGGGGCTCGAAATTCACCCCCCCACTTT.

At least ten counts were recorded for this clonotype. This chain connects TRBV3-1 to TRBJ2-5; D unclear. The germline gives CDR1 LGHDT, CDR2 YNNKEL (reference sequence). There are 16 residues in the CDR3. The germline V and J ends were trimmed by 4 bases and 1 base, with 16 bases remaining between them. CDR3 in DNA: TGTGCCAGCAGCCTTATTCAACAGCCATCCCAAGAGACCCAGTACTTC. Protein product: CASSLIQQPSQETQYF.

This clonotype occurred a few times. The chain links TRBV11-1 to TRBJ2-7; 11 bases agree with TRBD1. The CDR3 covers 15 residues. Germline trimming cut 5 bases from V and 4 bases from J; bases unmatched to any gene: 7. Germline values: CDR1 SGHAT, CDR2 FQDESV (reference sequence). Here the CDR3 reads CASSGRDRGWYEQYF. The DNA of the CDR3 is TGTGCCAGCAGCGGGCGGGACAGGGGGTGGTACGAGCAGTACTTC.

This rearrangement joins TRBV7-9 to TRBJ1-6, with a weak D call TRBD1 (6 bases). Deletions cut 2 bases from V and 10 bases from J, with 15 bases between. Germline loops: CDR1 SEHNR, CDR2 FQNEAQ (reference sequence). There are 15 residues in the CDR3. The CDR3 coding sequence is TGTGCCAGCAGCTTAACCTGGAGGGGGAGCTCACCCCTCCACTTT. Translating gives CASSLTWRGSSPLHF.

This clonotype has ten or more counts. The J gene is TRBJ2-3, the V gene TRBV30; 12 bases are a match to TRBD2. The CDR3 loop spans 15 amino acids. The germline CDR1 and CDR2 sequences are GTSNPN and SVGIG (reference sequence). V shed 4 bases, J shed 3 bases, and the junction held 5 bases outside the gene matches. The DNA of the CDR3 is TGTGCCTGGACTAGCGGGAGGGCCATGACAGATACGCAGTATTTT. Its translation: CAWTSGRAMTDTQYF.

This clonotype was found once. A single base separates this from a much larger clone, so it may be a read error. The J gene is TRBJ1-5, the V gene TRBV20-1; 7 bases align to TRBD1. This CDR3 is 16 amino acids long. Germline CDR1 DFQATT, CDR2 SNEGSKA (reference sequence). CDR3 sequence reads: CSARETGKGNNQSQHF. The CDR3 DNA sequence: TGCAGTGCTAGAGAGACAGGGAAGGGGAACAATCAGTCCCAGCATTTT.

The chain carries TRBV7-8 and TRBJ2-7, with 7 bases aligning to TRBD1. The CDR3 is 15 residues long. Trimming took 4 bases from V and 2 from J; bases not matched to a gene: 8. CDR1 SGHVS and CDR2 FQNEAQ come from the germline V gene. The CDR3 DNA sequence: TGTGCCAGCAGCTCAGCCGGGACAGCAACCTACGAGCAGTACTTC. Protein product: CASSSAGTATYEQYF.

This clonotype was picked up many times. This chain uses TRBV20-1 with TRBJ2-1, with 10 bases matching TRBD2. The junction had 16 bases not matched to a gene; V was cut back by 5 bases and J by 3 bases. Germline values: CDR1 DFQATT, CDR2 SNEGSKA (reference sequence). The CDR3 contains 18 residues. CDR3 DNA sequence: TGCAGTGCTCCCGCCCCCCTACTAGCGGGGAAGGACTACAATGAGCAGTTCTTC. Encoded protein: CSAPAPLLAGKDYNEQFF.

This clonotype has a handful of counts. The gene calls are TRBV5-1 and TRBJ2-2; D not resolved. V lost 0 bases to trimming and J lost 0 bases, with 12 bases between them. Germline V gene data show CDR1 as SGHRS and CDR2 as YFSETQ. The CDR3 is 17 amino acids. CDR3 bases: TGCGCCAGCAGCTTGGCTGGCTTCCTCGCGAACACCGGGGAGCTGTTTTTT. Translating it yields CASSLAGFLANTGELFF.

The V gene is TRBV3-1, the J gene TRBJ1-4; D is perhaps TRBD1 (5 bases). The CDR3 extends over 15 amino acids. V shed 2 bases and J shed 2 bases, with 9 bases lying between them. The germline V gene has CDR1 LGHDT and CDR2 YNNKEL (reference sequence). Here the CDR3 DNA reads TGTGCCAGCAGCCAACTCGGGGGGACTAATGAAAAACTGTTTTTT. Its protein product is CASSQLGGTNEKLFF.